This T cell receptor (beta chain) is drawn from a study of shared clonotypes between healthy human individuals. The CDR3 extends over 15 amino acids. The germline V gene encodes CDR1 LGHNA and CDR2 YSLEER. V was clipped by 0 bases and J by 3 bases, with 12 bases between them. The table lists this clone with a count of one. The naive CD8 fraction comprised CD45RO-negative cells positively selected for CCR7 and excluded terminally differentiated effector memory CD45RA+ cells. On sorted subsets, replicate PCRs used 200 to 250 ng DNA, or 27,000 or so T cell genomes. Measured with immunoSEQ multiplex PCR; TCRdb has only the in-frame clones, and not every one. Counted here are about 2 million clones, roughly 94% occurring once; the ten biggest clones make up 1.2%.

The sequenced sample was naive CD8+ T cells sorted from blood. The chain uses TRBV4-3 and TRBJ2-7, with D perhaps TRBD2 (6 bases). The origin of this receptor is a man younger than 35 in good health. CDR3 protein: CASSQDASVSYEQYF. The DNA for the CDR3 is TGCGCCAGCAGCCAAGATGCTAGCGTGAGCTACGAGCAGTACTTC.